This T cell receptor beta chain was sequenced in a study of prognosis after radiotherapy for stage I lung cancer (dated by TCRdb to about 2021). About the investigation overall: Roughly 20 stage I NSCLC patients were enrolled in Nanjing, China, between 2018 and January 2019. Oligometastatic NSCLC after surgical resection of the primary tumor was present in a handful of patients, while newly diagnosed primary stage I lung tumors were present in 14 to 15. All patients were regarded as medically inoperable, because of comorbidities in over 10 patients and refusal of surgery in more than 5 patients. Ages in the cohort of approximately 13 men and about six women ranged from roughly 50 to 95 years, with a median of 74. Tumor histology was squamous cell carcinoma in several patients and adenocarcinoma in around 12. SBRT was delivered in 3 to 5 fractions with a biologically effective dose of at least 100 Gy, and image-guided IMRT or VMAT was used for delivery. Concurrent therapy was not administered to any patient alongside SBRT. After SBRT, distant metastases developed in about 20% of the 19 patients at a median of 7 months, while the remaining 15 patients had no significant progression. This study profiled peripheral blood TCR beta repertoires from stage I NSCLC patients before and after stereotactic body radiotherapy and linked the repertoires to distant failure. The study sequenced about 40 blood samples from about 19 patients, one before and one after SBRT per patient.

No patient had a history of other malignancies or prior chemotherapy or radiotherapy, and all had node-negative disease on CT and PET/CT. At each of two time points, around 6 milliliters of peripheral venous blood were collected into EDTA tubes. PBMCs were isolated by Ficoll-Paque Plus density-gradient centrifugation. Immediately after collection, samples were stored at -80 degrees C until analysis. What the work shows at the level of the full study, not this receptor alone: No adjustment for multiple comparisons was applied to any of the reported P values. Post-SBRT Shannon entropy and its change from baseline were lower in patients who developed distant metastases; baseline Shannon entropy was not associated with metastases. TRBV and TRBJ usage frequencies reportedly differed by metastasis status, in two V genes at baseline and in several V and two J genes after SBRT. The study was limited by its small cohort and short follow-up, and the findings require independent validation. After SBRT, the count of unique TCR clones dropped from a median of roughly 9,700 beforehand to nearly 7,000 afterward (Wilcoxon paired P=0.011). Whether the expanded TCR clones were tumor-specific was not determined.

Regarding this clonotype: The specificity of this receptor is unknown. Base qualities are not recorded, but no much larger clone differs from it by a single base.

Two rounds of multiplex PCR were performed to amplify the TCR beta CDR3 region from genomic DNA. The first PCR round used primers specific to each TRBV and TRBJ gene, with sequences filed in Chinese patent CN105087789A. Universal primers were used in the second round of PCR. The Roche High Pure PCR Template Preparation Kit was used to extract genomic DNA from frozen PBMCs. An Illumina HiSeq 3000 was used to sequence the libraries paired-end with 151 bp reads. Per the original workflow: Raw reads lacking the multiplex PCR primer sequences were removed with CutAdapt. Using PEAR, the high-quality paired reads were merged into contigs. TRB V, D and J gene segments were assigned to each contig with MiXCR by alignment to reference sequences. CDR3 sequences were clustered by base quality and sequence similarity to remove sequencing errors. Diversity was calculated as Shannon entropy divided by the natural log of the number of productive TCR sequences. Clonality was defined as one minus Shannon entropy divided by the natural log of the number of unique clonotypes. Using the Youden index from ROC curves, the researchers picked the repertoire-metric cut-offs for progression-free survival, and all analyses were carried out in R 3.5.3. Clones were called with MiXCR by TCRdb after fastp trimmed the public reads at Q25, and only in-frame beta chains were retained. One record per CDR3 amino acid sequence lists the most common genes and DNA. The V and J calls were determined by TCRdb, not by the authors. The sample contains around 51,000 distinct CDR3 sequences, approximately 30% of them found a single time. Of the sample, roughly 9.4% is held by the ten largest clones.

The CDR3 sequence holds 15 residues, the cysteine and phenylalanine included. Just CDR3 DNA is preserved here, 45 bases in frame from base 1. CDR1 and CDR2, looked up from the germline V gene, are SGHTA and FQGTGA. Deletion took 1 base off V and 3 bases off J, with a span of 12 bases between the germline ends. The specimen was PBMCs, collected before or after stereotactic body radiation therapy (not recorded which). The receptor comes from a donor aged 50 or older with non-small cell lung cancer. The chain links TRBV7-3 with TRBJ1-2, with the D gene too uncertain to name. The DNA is TGTGCCAGCAGCTTAAATGGCGAGGGTGACTATGGCTACACCTTC. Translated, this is CASSLNGEGDYGYTF.